This T cell receptor beta chain was profiled in a study of shared clonotypes between healthy human individuals. Study in general: Serving as donors were two women and a few men, whose ages spanned 18 to 49.

General study findings and limits: Enrolling few donors narrowed the genetic and exposure-history diversity that was represented.

The table came from immunoSEQ multiplex PCR; TCRdb's copy has only in-frame clones and leaves some out. The sample shows over a million clones, around 97% of them seen only once. Investigators divided CD4+ cells into CD45RA+ naive and CD45RA-negative memory subsets. A note on this clone: Antigen: not known.

The sequence derives from a man younger than 45 in good health. The specimen sequenced was naive CD4+ T cells sorted from blood. Documented subset: CD45RA+ positively selected.

The CDR3 DNA reads TGTGCCAGCAGCGTCCAAGCGGGATCCTACAATGAGCAGTTCTTC. It specifies CASSVQAGSYNEQFF. The chain recombines TRBV9 with TRBJ2-1; TRBD2 aligns across 7 bases. Germline CDR1 is SGDLS and CDR2 is YYNGEE. The CDR3 runs 15 residues. J lost 1 base, V lost 2 bases, and 3 bases had no gene match.